This T cell receptor beta chain appears in the sequencing data of a study of vaccination and CD4 T cells after COVID-19. Study overall: Median time from COVID diagnosis to post-COVID sampling was roughly 100 days (35 to 161).

Treatment meaning: roughly ten-day PBMC culture with coronavirus spike peptide pools or control peptides (ViraFEST assay). Before TCRs were sequenced, ViraFEST expanded antigen-specific T cells with peptide pools. Alongside around 10 IU/ml IL-2 and 10 ug/ml peptide pools, PBMCs were cultured at a few million per well. Cultured CD4+ T cells had their DNA profiled by the Oncomine TCR Beta short-read assay. The authors extracted genomic DNA from cultured CD4+ T cells. TCRdb passed the PCR reads through MiXCR, listing each CDR3 protein once. The sample includes fewer than 12,000 distinct CDR3 sequences, around three fifths of them seen just once. The germline V gene has CDR1 MNHEY and CDR2 SMNVEV (reference sequence). The ends were cut back, 3 bases at V and 7 bases at J, with 10 bases in the middle. This CDR3 is built from 14 residues. On this clonotype itself: Its antigen is not identified.

The chain recombines TRBV27 with TRBJ1-6; perhaps TRBD1 as D (6 bases). The TCR comes from a human donor who had recovered from COVID-19. The source material was CD4+ T cells from blood, cultured in vitro. CDR3 protein: CASSFRGGNSPLHF. CDR3 coding DNA: TGTGCCAGCAGTTTCAGGGGTGGGAATTCACCCCTCCACTTT.